This T cell receptor beta chain was sequenced for a study of blood T cell repertoires in COVID-19. Study in general: Sites in the United States, Italy and Spain provided acute and convalescent COVID-19 samples. The cDNA or gDNA used as material had been derived from T cells, B-cell-depleted T cells, or PBMCs.

As for this clone: One end of the junction fails to match germline, which may point to a read error.

As handled by the study authors: Cell counts per sample came from amplifying reference gene primers. Repertoires were generated with immunoSEQ multiplex PCR, while TCRdb's copy carries only in-frame clones and drops some. V, J and clone size reflect that table, while D and trimming were determined from the DNA. This sample has around 110,000 clones, with roughly 81% found just once. The sample consisted of peripheral blood. The sequence derives from a man aged 35 to 55 with acute or convalescent COVID-19.

The CDR3: CASSESFTGQGF. The CDR3 region has the DNA TGTGCCAGCAGTGAAAGTTTCACAGGACAAGGGTTT. The chain carries TRBV2 and TRBJ1-1, with D perhaps matching TRBD1 (5 bases). Germline loops: CDR1 SNHLY, CDR2 FYNNEI. This CDR3 region has 12 residues.